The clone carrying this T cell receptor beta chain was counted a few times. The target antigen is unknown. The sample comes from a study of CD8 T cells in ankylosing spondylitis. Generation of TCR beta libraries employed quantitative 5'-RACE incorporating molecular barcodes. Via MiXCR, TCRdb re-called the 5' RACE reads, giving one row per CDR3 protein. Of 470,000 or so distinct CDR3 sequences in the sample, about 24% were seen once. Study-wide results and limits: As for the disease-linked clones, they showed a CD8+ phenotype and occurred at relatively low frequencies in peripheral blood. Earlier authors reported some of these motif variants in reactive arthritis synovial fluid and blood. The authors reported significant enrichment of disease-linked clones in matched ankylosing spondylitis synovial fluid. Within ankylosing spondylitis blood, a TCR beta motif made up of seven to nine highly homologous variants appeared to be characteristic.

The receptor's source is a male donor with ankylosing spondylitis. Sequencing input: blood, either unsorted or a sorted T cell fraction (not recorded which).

The CDR3 is CASSWDRVGVNTEAFF. The DNA for the CDR3 is TGCGCCAGCAGCTGGGACAGGGTCGGTGTGAACACTGAAGCTTTCTTT. This chain connects TRBV5-1 to TRBJ1-1, with 9 bases fitting TRBD1. V gave up 3 bases and J gave up 0 bases; unmatched junction bases: 6. The germline gives CDR1 SGHRS, CDR2 YFSETQ. The CDR3 consists of 16 residues. The complete variable domain, with remaining parts taken from reference TRBV5-1 and TRBJ1-1, reads KAGVTQTPRYLIKTRGQQVTLSCSPISGHRSVSWYQQTPGQGLQFLFEYFSETQRNKGNFPGRFSGRQFSNSRSEMNVSTLELGDSALYLCASSWDRVGVNTEAFFGQGTRLTVV.